Presented here are 32 T cell receptor beta chains from one specimen sequenced in a study of OX40 agonist ivuxolimab in advanced cancers. The library was prepared using the immunoSEQ multiplex PCR assay. The source is immuneACCESS, and TCRdb retained only in-frame sequences with V and J called. Part of the clones is not carried over; for the studies checked, unresolved V genes explain less than half of this, and the remainder is unexplained. This sample comprises tens of thousands of clones, around 90% of them detected only once. The leading ten clones occupy around 2.7% of the sample. The sample in question was CD4+ or CD8+ T cells sorted from blood, obtained in a trial of the OX40 agonist ivuxolimab. These receptors were collected from an adult with an advanced solid tumor such as melanoma, head and neck, liver or kidney cancer.

The CDR3 sequence: CASRFAGLFTDTQYF. The CDR3, as DNA: TGTGCCAGCAGGTTCGCGGGCCTATTCACAGATACGCAGTATTTT. The gene calls are TRBV13 and TRBJ2-3; D may be TRBD2 (5 bases). This CDR3 has 15 residues. CDR1 and CDR2 from the germline V gene are PRHDT and FYEKMQ (reference sequence). V gave up 6 bases and J gave up 2 bases, with 15 bases separating them.

In its sample, this clone was seen once. The rearrangement joins TRBV13 to TRBJ1-2, with D possibly matching TRBD1 (5 bases). CDR3 length: 14 amino acids. Between the trimmed V and J ends, which lost 1 base and 8 bases, there was a span of 14 bases. Germline V CDR1 and CDR2: PRHDT, FYEKMQ (reference sequence). CDR3 nucleotides: TGTGCCAGCAGCTTAGCCAGGGCCCCGGGCGGCTACACCTTC. Translating it yields CASSLARAPGGYTF.

The J gene is TRBJ2-1, the V gene TRBV7-2, with D perhaps matching TRBD1 (7 bases). Germline V gene data show CDR1 as SGHTA and CDR2 as FQGNSA. This CDR3 region has 18 residues. Trimming left V 3 bases short and J 8 bases short, with 26 bases between. For the CDR3, the DNA is TGTGCCAGCAGCTTCCGACAGGGCGGTGGTGGAGGGAAGGATGAGCAGTTCTTC. Amino acids: CASSFRQGGGGGKDEQFF.

The J gene is TRBJ2-1, the V gene TRBV6-5; TRBD2 agrees at 15 bases. Germline V gene lookup returns CDR1 MNHEY and CDR2 SVGAGI. The CDR3 covers 13 residues. V was clipped by 6 bases and J by 13 bases; unmatched bases: 4. The CDR3 coding sequence is TGTGCCAGCAGGAGGACTAGCGGGAGGGATCAGTTCTTC. It is translated as CASRRTSGRDQFF.

V gene TRBV5-6 combines with J gene TRBJ2-6; 10 bases map to TRBD1. CDR1 and CDR2 from the germline V gene are SGHDT and YYEEEE. The CDR3 consists of 17 residues. After removal of 4 bases from V and 0 bases from J, the junction contained 4 bases not matched to a gene. The CDR3 reads CASSDRDRGSGANVLTF. The CDR3 coding sequence is TGTGCCAGCAGCGACCGGGACAGGGGCTCTGGGGCCAACGTCCTGACTTTC.

The chain is built from TRBV19 and TRBJ1-5; a weak D match, TRBD1 (5 bases). This CDR3 comprises 15 residues. Germline assignment: CDR1 LNHDA and CDR2 SQIVND (reference sequence). V shed 2 bases and J shed 1 base, with 9 bases lying between them. The CDR3 sequence is CASSIQGGSNQPQHF. CDR3 DNA sequence: TGTGCCAGTAGTATACAGGGCGGGAGCAATCAGCCCCAGCATTTT.

V and J are TRBV28 and TRBJ2-3; 10 bases match TRBD2. Germline values: CDR1 MDHEN, CDR2 SYDVKM. J was trimmed by 6 bases and V by 7 bases; bases with no gene match: 10. This CDR3 is built from 15 residues. CDR3 coding DNA: TGTGCCAGCACCCCACCTAGCGGGGGTGTGGATACGCAGTATTTT. Protein: CASTPPSGGVDTQYF.

V usage is TRBV9 and J usage is TRBJ2-3; D is perhaps TRBD1 (6 bases). Per the germline V gene, CDR1 is SGDLS and CDR2 is YYNGEE. This CDR3 region has 14 residues. Between the trimmed V and J ends, which lost 3 bases and 2 bases, there was a span of 10 bases. CDR3 DNA sequence: TGTGCCAGCAGCGCAGGGGCCCACACAGATACGCAGTATTTT. It specifies CASSAGAHTDTQYF.

The chain recombines TRBV29-1 with TRBJ2-3, with TRBD1 matching over 7 bases. Germline V gene sequence: CDR1 SQVTM, CDR2 ANQGSEA. V dropped 7 bases and J dropped 8; count of bases not matched to a gene: 15. The CDR3 has 14 amino acids. The CDR3 reads CSGRGQTRGVTQYF. In DNA, the CDR3 is TGCAGCGGACGGGGACAGACCAGAGGGGTTACGCAGTATTTT.

V is TRBV5-6 and J is TRBJ2-3; weak D call: TRBD1 (5 bases). CDR3 size: 15 residues. Germline assignment: CDR1 SGHDT and CDR2 YYEEEE. V was clipped by 0 bases and J by 5 bases, with 13 bases between them. The CDR3: CASSLGGQLGDTQYF. CDR3 sequence (DNA): TGTGCCAGCAGCTTGGGAGGACAATTGGGAGATACGCAGTATTTT.

V and J are TRBV5-1 and TRBJ2-1, with 10 bases fitting TRBD2. Unmatched junction bases numbered 9, after V lost 3 bases and J lost 3 bases. The germline CDR1 and CDR2 sequences are SGHRS and YFSETQ. CDR3 size: 17 residues. DNA for the CDR3: TGCGCCAGCAGCTCCGGATACCTAGCGGGAGACTACAATGAGCAGTTCTTC. It specifies CASSSGYLAGDYNEQFF.

The V call is TRBV11-2, the J call TRBJ1-3; no reliable D call. This CDR3 spans 13 amino acids. CDR1 SGHAT and CDR2 FQNNGV come from the germline V gene. The V and J ends lost 8 bases and 2 bases respectively, with 10 bases between them. The CDR3 here is CASAHSAGNTIYF. CDR3 nucleotide sequence: TGTGCCAGCGCACACTCCGCTGGAAACACCATATATTTT.

Of note for this clone: A junction end diverges from the germline sequence, so it may reflect a read error. Different DNA sequences within this sample yield the same CDR3. The chain joins TRBV14 to TRBJ2-2; TRBD1 agrees at 8 bases. Germline V gives CDR1 SGHDN, CDR2 FVKESK. There are 17 residues in the CDR3. The CDR3 DNA follows: TGTGCCAGTAGCCAATGGAGGAGACAGGGGAGAGGCGGGGAGCTGTTTTTT. Translated, it gives CASSQWRRQGRGGELFF.

This chain uses TRBV30 with TRBJ2-2, with 10 bases lining up with TRBD2. The CDR3 is 13 amino acids. The V gene's germline CDR1 is GTSNPN and CDR2 SVGIG (reference sequence). V lost 6 bases to trimming and J lost 6 bases; unmatched junction nucleotides: 4. The CDR3 sequence: CACGTSAAGELFF. Here the CDR3 DNA reads TGTGCCTGCGGGACTAGCGCGGCCGGGGAGCTGTTTTTT.

The chain combines TRBV28 with TRBJ1-2; TRBD1 aligns across 10 bases. Germline V gene data show CDR1 as MDHEN and CDR2 as SYDVKM. The J segment lost 5 bases and the V segment lost 6 bases, leaving 3 bases of the junction unmatched. This CDR3 spans 13 amino acids. CDR3 loop: CASRWTGGYGYTF. CDR3 DNA: TGTGCCAGCAGGTGGACAGGGGGTTATGGCTACACCTTC.

The chain has TRBV5-1 and TRBJ2-3; no definite D call. CDR1 and CDR2 (germline): SGHRS, YFSETQ. Trimming cost V 0 bases and J 8 bases, with 10 bases left between them. The CDR3 extends over 13 amino acids. The CDR3 DNA sequence: TGCGCCAGCAGCTTGGCTCCTGAGGCTACGCAGTATTTT. It yields the protein CASSLAPEATQYF.

On this clone itself: Distinct nucleotide sequences in the sample also encode this CDR3. The rearrangement links TRBV28 to TRBJ2-2; either TRBD1 or TRBD2 may supply D (5 bases each). This CDR3 is 12 amino acids long. Deletions cut 6 bases from V and 5 bases from J, with 7 bases between. Per germline, CDR1 MDHEN and CDR2 SYDVKM. DNA for the CDR3: TGTGCCAGCAGCTGGGGGACCGGGGAGCTGTTTTTT. Protein product: CASSWGTGELFF.

The DNA for the CDR3 is TGTGCCAGCCCCGGGACAGAGAACACTGAAGCTTTCTTT. It is translated as CASPGTENTEAFF. This chain uses TRBV6-5 with TRBJ1-1; TRBD1 matches at 7 bases. The junction had 4 bases not matched to a gene; V was cut back by 8 bases and J by 1 base. The CDR3 extends over 13 amino acids. CDR1 is MNHEY, CDR2 SVGAGI, per germline.

This clone was counted between two and nine times. The chain carries TRBV4-2 and TRBJ1-1; D gene uncertain. The CDR3 has 15 amino acids. Germline CDR1 LGHNA, CDR2 YNFKEQ. V was cut by 1 base and J by 6 bases, with 15 bases left in between. CDR3 bases: TGTGCCAGCAGCCAAGCCGTGGGAGGGAGCGCTGAAGCTTTCTTT. This gives the protein CASSQAVGGSAEAFF.

This chain's CDR3 is CASSPRSGYEQYF. CDR3 coding DNA: TGCGCCAGCAGCCCCAGATCTGGCTACGAGCAGTACTTC. The chain employs TRBV4-1 and TRBJ2-7, with D unresolved. The V end was cut by 4 bases, the J end by 3 bases, with 10 bases between. This CDR3 has 13 amino acids. Germline CDR1 is MGHRA and CDR2 is YSYEKL.

The CDR3 spells CASRAAGPLYGYTF. For the CDR3, the DNA is TGTGCCAGCAGGGCAGCGGGTCCTTTATATGGCTACACCTTC. The rearrangement joins TRBV25-1 to TRBJ1-2; D is unresolved. Per the germline V gene, CDR1 is MGHDK and CDR2 is SYGVNS. Trimming stripped 6 bases from V and 5 bases from J, with 16 bases between. The CDR3 runs to 14 residues.

This clone was recorded once. The same CDR3 arises from other DNA sequences in this sample as well. Here the CDR3 DNA reads TGTGCCAGCAGCGGGACAGCCTACAATGAGCAGTTCTTC. It specifies CASSGTAYNEQFF. The gene calls are TRBV6-1 and TRBJ2-1; the match to TRBD1 covers 7 bases. CDR1 is MNHNS, CDR2 SASEGT, per germline. V dropped 6 bases and J dropped 2; count of bases not matched to a gene: 1. The CDR3 runs 13 residues.

The chain recombines TRBV30 with TRBJ2-7, with TRBD2 as a possible D gene (6 bases). V lost 1 base and J 2 bases, leaving 18 bases between the germline ends. Germline V lookup: CDR1 GTSNPN, CDR2 SVGIG (reference sequence). The length of the CDR3 is 16 residues. Here the CDR3 DNA reads TGTGCCTGGAGTGACCCTAGTTGGGGGGAGACCTACGAGCAGTACTTC. It translates to CAWSDPSWGETYEQYF.

On this clone itself: At the DNA level, this CDR3 is encoded by other sequences in the same sample as well. CDR3 amino acids: CASKRQGTNTGELFF. CDR3 nucleotides: TGTGCCAGTAAAAGACAGGGGACAAACACCGGGGAGCTGTTTTTT. This chain links TRBV19 with TRBJ2-2; 8 bases match TRBD1. The CDR3 contains 15 residues. Trimming at V came to 7 bases and at J to 2 bases, leaving 6 bases not matched to a gene. The germline CDR1 and CDR2 sequences are LNHDA and SQIVND (reference sequence).

The rearrangement links TRBV5-1 to TRBJ2-3; D is unresolved. CDR3 size: 17 residues. Germline V gene sequence: CDR1 SGHRS, CDR2 YFSETQ. Trimming cost V 0 bases and J 0 bases, with 14 bases left between them. This chain's CDR3 is CASSLVGRLASTDTQYF. CDR3 in DNA: TGCGCCAGCAGCTTGGTTGGGCGGTTAGCTAGCACAGATACGCAGTATTTT.

This clone came up a few times. The rearrangement links TRBV28 to TRBJ1-1; 7 bases are a match to TRBD1. Germline lookup yields CDR1 MDHEN and CDR2 SYDVKM. Germline trimming cut 6 bases from V and 4 bases from J; bases unmatched to any gene: 5. This CDR3 has 13 residues. The CDR3 coding sequence is TGTGCCAGCAGACCACAGGGGAGCACTGAAGCTTTCTTT. Residues: CASRPQGSTEAFF.

This chain connects TRBV4-3 to TRBJ1-3; 7 bases line up with TRBD1. CDR3 size: 15 residues. CDR1 and CDR2 (germline): LGHNA, YSLEER. V dropped 0 bases and J dropped 2; count of bases not matched to a gene: 1. The CDR3 sequence is CASSQEGTAGNTIYF. In DNA, the CDR3 is TGCGCCAGCAGCCAAGAAGGGACAGCTGGAAACACCATATATTTT.

This rearrangement joins TRBV2 to TRBJ2-4, with D perhaps TRBD2 (5 bases). Germline values: CDR1 SNHLY, CDR2 FYNNEI. V lost 6 bases and J lost 0, with 9 bases in between. The CDR3 is 14 residues long. CDR3 nucleotide sequence: TGTGCCAGCAGCCGGGAAATAGCCAAAAACATTCAGTACTTC. It specifies CASSREIAKNIQYF.

The chain has TRBV28 and TRBJ2-5; D remains ambiguous. Germline CDR1 is MDHEN and CDR2 is SYDVKM. Between the trimmed V and J ends, which lost 3 bases and 0 bases, there was a span of 11 bases. The CDR3 contains 15 residues. The CDR3 region is CASSFPPPDQETQYF. The CDR3 DNA is TGTGCCAGCAGTTTTCCCCCCCCGGACCAAGAGACCCAGTACTTC. Full variable domain (remainder filled in from reference TRBV28 and TRBJ2-5): DVKVTQSSRYLVKRTGEKVFLECVQDMDHENMFWYRQDPGLGLRLIYFSYDVKMKEKGDIPEGYSVSREKKERFSLILESASTNQTSMYLCASSFPPPDQETQYFGPGTRLLVL.

The genes are TRBV6-4 and TRBJ2-5, with 9 bases fitting TRBD2. This CDR3 region has 18 residues. The V gene end was trimmed by 7 bases and the J gene end by 5 bases; junction bases not matched to a gene: 20. Germline values: CDR1 MRHNA, CDR2 SNTAGT. The CDR3 loop is CASTRGGLAGKSGETQYF. The CDR3, as DNA: TGTGCCAGCACCCGAGGTGGTCTAGCGGGAAAAAGTGGGGAGACCCAGTACTTC.

The V call is TRBV27, the J call TRBJ2-7, with 9 bases matching TRBD2. In germline, CDR1 is MNHEY, CDR2 SMNVEV (reference sequence). The CDR3 is 16 residues long. With V trimmed by 8 bases and J by 7 bases, 18 bases remained unmatched. CDR3 amino acids: CASRGEAGGTIREQYF. Written as DNA, the CDR3 is TGTGCCAGCCGCGGCGAAGCGGGAGGCACGATACGGGAGCAGTACTTC.

The chain uses TRBV5-5 and TRBJ2-2, with 10 bases matching TRBD2. Unmatched junction bases numbered 6, after V lost 1 base and J lost 0 bases. Germline loops: CDR1 SGHKS, CDR2 YYEKEE (reference sequence). This CDR3 spans 18 amino acids. As DNA, the CDR3 is TGTGCCAGCAGCTTGTTCACTAGCGGGAACGCGAACACCGGGGAGCTGTTTTTT. Protein: CASSLFTSGNANTGELFF.